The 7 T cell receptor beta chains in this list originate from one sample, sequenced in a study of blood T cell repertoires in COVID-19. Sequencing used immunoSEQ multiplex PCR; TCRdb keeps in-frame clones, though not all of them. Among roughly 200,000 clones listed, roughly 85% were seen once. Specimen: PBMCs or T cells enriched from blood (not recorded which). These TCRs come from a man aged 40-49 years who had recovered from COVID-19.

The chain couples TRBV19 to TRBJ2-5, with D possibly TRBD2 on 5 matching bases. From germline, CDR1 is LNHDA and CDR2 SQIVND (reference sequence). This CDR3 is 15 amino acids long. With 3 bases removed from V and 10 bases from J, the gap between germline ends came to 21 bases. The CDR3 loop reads CASSMRVGPQMGQYF. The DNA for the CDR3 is TGTGCCAGTAGTATGAGGGTAGGACCCCAGATGGGCCAGTACTTC.

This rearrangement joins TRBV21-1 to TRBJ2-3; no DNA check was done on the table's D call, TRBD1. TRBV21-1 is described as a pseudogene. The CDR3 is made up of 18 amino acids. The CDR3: CASSKFKSGTGFTDTQYF. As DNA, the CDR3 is TGTGCCAGCAGCAAATTTAAGAGCGGGACAGGTTTCACAGATACGCAGTATTTT.

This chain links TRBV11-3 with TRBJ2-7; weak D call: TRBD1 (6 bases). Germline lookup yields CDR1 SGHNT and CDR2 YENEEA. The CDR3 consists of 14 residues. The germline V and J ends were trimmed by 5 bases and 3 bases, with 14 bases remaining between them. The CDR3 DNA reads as TGTGCCAGCAGCCCCTTCCACAGGGACTACGAGCAGTACTTC. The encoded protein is CASSPFHRDYEQYF.

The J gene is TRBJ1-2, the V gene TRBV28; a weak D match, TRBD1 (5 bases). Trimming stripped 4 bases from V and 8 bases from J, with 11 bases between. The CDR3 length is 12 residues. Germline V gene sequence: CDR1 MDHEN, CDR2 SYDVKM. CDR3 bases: TGTGCCAGCAGTTATACAGGTCGGGGCTACACCTTC. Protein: CASSYTGRGYTF.

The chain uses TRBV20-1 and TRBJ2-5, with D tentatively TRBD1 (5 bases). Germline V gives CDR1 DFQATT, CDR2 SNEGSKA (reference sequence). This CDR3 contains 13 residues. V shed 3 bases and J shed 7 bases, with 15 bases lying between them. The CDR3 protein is CSASLRGPGTQYF. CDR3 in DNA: TGCAGTGCTAGTCTTAGGGGCCCGGGGACCCAGTACTTC.

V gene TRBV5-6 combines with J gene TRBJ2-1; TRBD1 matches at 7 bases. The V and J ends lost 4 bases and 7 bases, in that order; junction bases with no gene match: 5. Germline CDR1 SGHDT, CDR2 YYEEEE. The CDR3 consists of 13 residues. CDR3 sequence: CASSPGTENEQFF. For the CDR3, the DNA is TGTGCCAGCAGCCCCGGGACAGAAAATGAGCAGTTCTTC.

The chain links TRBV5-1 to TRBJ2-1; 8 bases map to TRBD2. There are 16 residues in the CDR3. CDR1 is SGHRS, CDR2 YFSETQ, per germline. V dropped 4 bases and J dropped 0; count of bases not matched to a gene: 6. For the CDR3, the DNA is TGCGCCAGCAGCAAGTTAGCGGGATCCTCCTACAATGAGCAGTTCTTC. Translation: CASSKLAGSSYNEQFF.